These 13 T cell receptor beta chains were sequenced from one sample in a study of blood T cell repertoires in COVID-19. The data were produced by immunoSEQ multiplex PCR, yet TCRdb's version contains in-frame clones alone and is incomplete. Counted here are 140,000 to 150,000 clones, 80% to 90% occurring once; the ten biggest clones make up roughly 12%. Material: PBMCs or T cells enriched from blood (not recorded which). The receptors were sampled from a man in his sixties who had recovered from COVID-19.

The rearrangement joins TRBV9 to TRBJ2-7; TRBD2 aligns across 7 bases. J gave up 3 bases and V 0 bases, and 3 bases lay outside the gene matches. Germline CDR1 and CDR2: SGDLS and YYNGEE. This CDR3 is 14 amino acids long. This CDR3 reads CASSVGLAFYEQYF. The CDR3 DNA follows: TGTGCCAGCAGCGTAGGACTAGCCTTCTACGAGCAGTACTTC.

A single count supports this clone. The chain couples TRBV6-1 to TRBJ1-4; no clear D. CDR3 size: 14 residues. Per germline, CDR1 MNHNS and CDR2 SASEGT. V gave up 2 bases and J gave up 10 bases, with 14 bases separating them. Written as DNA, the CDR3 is TGTGCCAGCAGTGAAAAGGCTAAAGGCGGAAAACTGTTTTTT. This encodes CASSEKAKGGKLFF.

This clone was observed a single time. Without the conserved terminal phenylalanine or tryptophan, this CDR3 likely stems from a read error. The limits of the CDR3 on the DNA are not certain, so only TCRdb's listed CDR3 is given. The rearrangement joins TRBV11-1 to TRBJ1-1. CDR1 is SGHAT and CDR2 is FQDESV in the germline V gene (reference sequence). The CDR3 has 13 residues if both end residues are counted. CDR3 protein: CASSFRTGTGGVL.

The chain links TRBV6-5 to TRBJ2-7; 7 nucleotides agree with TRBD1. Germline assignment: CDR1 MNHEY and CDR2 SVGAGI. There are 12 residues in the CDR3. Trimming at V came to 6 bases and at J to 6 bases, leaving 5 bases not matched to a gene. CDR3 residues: CASRTGKGEQYF. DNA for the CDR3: TGTGCCAGCAGGACAGGGAAGGGCGAGCAGTACTTC.

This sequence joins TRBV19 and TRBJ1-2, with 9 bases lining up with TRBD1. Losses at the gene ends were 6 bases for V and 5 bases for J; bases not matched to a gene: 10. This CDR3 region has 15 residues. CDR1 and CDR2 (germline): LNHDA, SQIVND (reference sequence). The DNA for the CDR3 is TGTGCCAGTAGCCTTCTCGGGACAGGGATTTATGGCTACACCTTC. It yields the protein CASSLLGTGIYGYTF.

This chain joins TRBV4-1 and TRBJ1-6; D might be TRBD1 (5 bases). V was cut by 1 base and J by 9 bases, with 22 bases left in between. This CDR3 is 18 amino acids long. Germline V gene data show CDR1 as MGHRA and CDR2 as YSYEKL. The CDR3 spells CASSQAGGRGFSSSPLHF. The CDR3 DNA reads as TGCGCCAGCAGCCAAGCTGGGGGACGGGGGTTTAGTAGTTCACCCCTCCACTTT.

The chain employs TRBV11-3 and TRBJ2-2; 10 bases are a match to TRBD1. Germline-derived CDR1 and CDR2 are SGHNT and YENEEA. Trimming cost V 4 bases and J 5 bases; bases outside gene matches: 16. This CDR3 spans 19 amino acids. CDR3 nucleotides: TGTGCCAGCAGCTCTCTGCCCGGGACAGGGGCCTGGGGGACCGGGGAGCTGTTTTTT. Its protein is CASSSLPGTGAWGTGELFF. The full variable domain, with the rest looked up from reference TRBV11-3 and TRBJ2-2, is EAGVVQSPRYKIIEKKQPVAFWCNPISGHNTLYWYLQNLGQGPELLIRYENEEAVDDSQLPKDRFSAERLKGVDSTLKIQPAELGDSAVYLCASSSLPGTGAWGTGELFFGEGSRLTVL.

The CDR3 loop reads CASSFDGRHNEQFF. For the CDR3, the DNA is TGTGCCAGCAGCTTTGACGGGAGGCACAATGAGCAGTTCTTC. This rearrangement joins TRBV7-3 to TRBJ2-1; 7 nucleotides line up with TRBD2. The CDR3 is 14 residues long. V was pared by 3 bases and J by 5 bases, with 4 bases of the junction left unmatched. Germline V gene sequence: CDR1 SGHTA, CDR2 FQGTGA.

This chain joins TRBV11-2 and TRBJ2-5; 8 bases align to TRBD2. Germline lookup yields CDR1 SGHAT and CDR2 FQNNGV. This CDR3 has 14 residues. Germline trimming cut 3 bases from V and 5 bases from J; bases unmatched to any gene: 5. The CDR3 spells CASSLSGGRETQYF. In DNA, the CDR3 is TGTGCCAGCAGCTTGAGCGGGGGAAGGGAGACCCAGTACTTC.

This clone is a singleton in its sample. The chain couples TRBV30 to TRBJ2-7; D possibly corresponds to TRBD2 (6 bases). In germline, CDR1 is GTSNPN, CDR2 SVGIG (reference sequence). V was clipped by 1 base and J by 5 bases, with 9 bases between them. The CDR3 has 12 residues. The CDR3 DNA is TGTGCCTGGAGTGAAGGAGGGGACGAGCAGTACTTC. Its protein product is CAWSEGGDEQYF.

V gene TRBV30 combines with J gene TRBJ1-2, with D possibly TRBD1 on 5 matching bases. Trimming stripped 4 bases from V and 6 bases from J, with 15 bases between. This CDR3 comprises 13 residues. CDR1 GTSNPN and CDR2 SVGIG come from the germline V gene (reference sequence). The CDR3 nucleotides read TGTGCCTGGAACGGCTGGGGGGAAGATGGCTACACCTTC. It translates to CAWNGWGEDGYTF.

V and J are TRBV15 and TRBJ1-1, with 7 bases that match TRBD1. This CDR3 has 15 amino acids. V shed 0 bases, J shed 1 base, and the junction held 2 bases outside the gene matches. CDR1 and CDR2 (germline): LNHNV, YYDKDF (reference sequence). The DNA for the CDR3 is TGTGCCACCAGCAGAGAAGGGGGCAGGAACACTGAAGCTTTCTTT. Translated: CATSREGGRNTEAFF.

The CDR3 is CASSWKSRGGSPLHF. CDR3 bases: TGTGCCAGCAGTTGGAAGAGCCGGGGGGGTTCACCCCTCCACTTT. J is TRBJ1-6 and V is TRBV27, with a possible D match to TRBD1 (5 bases). CDR1 and CDR2 from the germline V gene are MNHEY and SMNVEV (reference sequence). The CDR3 covers 15 residues. Trimming shortened V by 4 bases and J by 9 bases, and 16 bases separated the two germline ends.